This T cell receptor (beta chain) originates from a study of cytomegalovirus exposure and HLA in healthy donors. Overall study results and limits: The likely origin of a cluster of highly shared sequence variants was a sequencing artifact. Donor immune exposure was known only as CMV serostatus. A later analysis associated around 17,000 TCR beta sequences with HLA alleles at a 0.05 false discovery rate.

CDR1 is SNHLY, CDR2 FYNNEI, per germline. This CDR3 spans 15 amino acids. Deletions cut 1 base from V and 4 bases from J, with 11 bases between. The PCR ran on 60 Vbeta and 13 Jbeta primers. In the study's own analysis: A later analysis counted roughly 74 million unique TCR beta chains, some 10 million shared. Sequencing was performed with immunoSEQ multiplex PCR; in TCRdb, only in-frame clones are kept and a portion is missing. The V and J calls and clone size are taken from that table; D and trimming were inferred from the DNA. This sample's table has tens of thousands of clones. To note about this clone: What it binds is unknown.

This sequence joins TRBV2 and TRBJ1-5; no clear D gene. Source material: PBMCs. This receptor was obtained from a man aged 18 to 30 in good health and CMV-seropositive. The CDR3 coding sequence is TGTGCCAGCAGTGAAGACCGAGGGATGAATCAGCCCCAGCATTTT. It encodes CASSEDRGMNQPQHF.